The 27 T cell receptor beta chains in this list originate from one sample, sequenced in a study of T cell responses to AZD1222 COVID-19 vaccine. The protocol was immunoSEQ multiplex PCR, while the TCRdb copy is restricted to in-frame clones and leaves out a portion. This table holds over 95,000 clones, 70% to 85% found once. Material: peripheral blood, obtained 28 days after the second AZD1222 dose. The receptors originated from an adult who received the AZD1222 COVID-19 vaccine.

The chain has TRBV7-2 and TRBJ1-2, with D uncertain. Trimming cost V 1 base and J 8 bases, with 14 bases left between them. The CDR3 extends over 14 amino acids. From germline, CDR1 is SGHTA and CDR2 FQGNSA. The CDR3 nucleotides read TGTGCCAGCAGCTTAGACTTGTCTCTTGGCGGCTACACCTTC. Translating gives CASSLDLSLGGYTF.

The chain employs TRBV7-9 and TRBJ1-2; D is ambiguous. Germline CDR1 and CDR2: SEHNR and FQNEAQ (reference sequence). The CDR3 totals 15 residues. Trimming took 1 base from V and 0 from J, leaving 9 bases between them. The CDR3 sequence is CASSLVNEANYGYTF. CDR3 nucleotide sequence: TGTGCCAGCAGCTTAGTTAACGAGGCTAACTATGGCTACACCTTC.

The chain uses TRBV4-3 and TRBJ2-3; D tentatively fits TRBD1 or TRBD2 (5 bases each). The length of the CDR3 is 14 residues. Trimming left V 0 bases short and J 15 bases short, with 19 bases between. The germline gives CDR1 LGHNA, CDR2 YSLEER. CDR3 protein: CASSQESGRDPRYF. The DNA for the CDR3 is TGCGCCAGCAGCCAAGAGTCTGGTAGGGACCCGCGATATTTT.

The chain joins TRBV25-1 to TRBJ1-1; D is perhaps TRBD1 (5 bases). The V end was cut by 5 bases, the J end by 1 base, with 8 bases between. The CDR3 contains 13 residues. The germline V gene has CDR1 MGHDK and CDR2 SYGVNS. CDR3 in DNA: TGTGCCAGCAGTAAACAGGAGAACACTGAAGCTTTCTTT. It yields the protein CASSKQENTEAFF.

This sequence joins TRBV9 and TRBJ1-1, with D possibly TRBD1 on 5 matching bases. Germline V gene lookup returns CDR1 SGDLS and CDR2 YYNGEE. The CDR3 covers 17 residues. Trimming took 0 bases from V and 3 from J, leaving 18 bases between them. The CDR3, as DNA: TGTGCCAGCAGCGTAGCTACGGAGGCAATAGGGGACACTGAAGCTTTCTTT. Translation gives CASSVATEAIGDTEAFF.

This chain uses TRBV10-3 with TRBJ2-5; weak D call: TRBD1 (6 bases). The CDR3 has 16 amino acids. V shed 0 bases and J shed 1 base, with 12 bases lying between them. In germline, CDR1 is ENHRY, CDR2 SYGVKD. The CDR3 reads CAISESRDTSQETQYF. As DNA, the CDR3 is TGTGCCATCAGTGAGTCGAGGGACACGAGCCAAGAGACCCAGTACTTC.

The chain links TRBV5-6 to TRBJ1-2, with D possibly matching TRBD1 (6 bases). Germline CDR1 is SGHDT and CDR2 is YYEEEE. The CDR3 runs to 14 residues. Trimming took 7 bases from V and 6 from J, leaving 19 bases between them. CDR3 DNA: TGTGCCAGCCTGCAGGGGACGGTGATCGATGGCTACACCTTC. Amino acid sequence: CASLQGTVIDGYTF.

CDR3 coding DNA: TGTGCCAGCAGCTCCCGGCCGTTCGGTGAGCAGTTCTTC. Translation: CASSSRPFGEQFF. The chain is built from TRBV7-3 and TRBJ2-1; D remains unclear. CDR1 is SGHTA, CDR2 FQGTGA, per germline. The CDR3 sequence is 13 residues long. The ends were cut back, 4 bases at V and 9 bases at J, with 13 bases in the middle. The entire variable domain, with the rest obtained from reference TRBV7-3 and TRBJ2-1, is as follows: GAGVSQTPSNKVTEKGKYVELRCDPISGHTALYWYRQSLGQGPEFLIYFQGTGAADDSGLPNDRFFAVRPEGSVSTLKIQRTERGDSAVYLCASSSRPFGEQFFGPGTRLTVL.

This clone was detected a few times. V and J are TRBV6-6 and TRBJ1-6; a possible D gene is TRBD1 (5 bases). Trimming removed 1 base from V and 7 bases from J, with 8 bases in between. The CDR3 loop spans 14 amino acids. Germline loops: CDR1 MNHNY, CDR2 SVGAGI (reference sequence). The CDR3 DNA follows: TGTGCCAGCAGTTACTTTGGGGCAAATTCACCCCTCCACTTT. Its protein product is CASSYFGANSPLHF.

The rearrangement joins TRBV7-2 to TRBJ2-3; 9 bases fit TRBD2. CDR3 length: 19 amino acids. V was pared by 6 bases and J by 4 bases, with 20 bases of the junction left unmatched. Germline V gene data show CDR1 as SGHTA and CDR2 as FQGNSA. CDR3 DNA sequence: TGTGCCAGCAGTCGAAACCAAGCGGGAGGCGCCTCGATGGCAGATACGCAGTATTTT. It encodes CASSRNQAGGASMADTQYF.

The chain combines TRBV27 with TRBJ2-7; no firm D call. V lost 1 base, J lost 6 bases, and 10 bases lay in between. Germline V CDR1 and CDR2: MNHEY, SMNVEV (reference sequence). The CDR3 runs 13 residues. CDR3 nucleotide sequence: TGTGCCAGCAGTTTATATCCCGCTAGCGAGCAGTACTTC. As protein: CASSLYPASEQYF.

A few counts support this clone. The chain is built from TRBV21-1 and TRBJ2-7. TRBV21-1 is deemed a pseudogene. The CDR3 has 21 amino acids. This CDR3 reads CASSKGSEGSYSSPPTSEQYF. The CDR3 DNA reads TGTGCCAGCAGCAAAGGGAGTGAGGGGAGTTACTCATCGCCTCCTACGTCGGAGCAGTACTTC.

This clone was counted once. The chain uses TRBV6-5 and TRBJ1-5; D is uncertain. CDR3 length: 15 residues. Trimming pared 7 bases from V and 0 bases from J, leaving 13 bases between. The germline CDR1 and CDR2 sequences are MNHEY and SVGAGI. CDR3 amino acids: CASKLGRNSNQPQHF. CDR3 in DNA: TGTGCCAGCAAGCTAGGACGGAATAGCAATCAGCCCCAGCATTTT.

The chain combines TRBV27 with TRBJ1-5, with no clear D. This CDR3 is 16 amino acids long. With 2 bases removed from V and 0 bases from J, the gap between germline ends came to 11 bases. Germline V gene lookup returns CDR1 MNHEY and CDR2 SMNVEV (reference sequence). CDR3 in DNA: TGTGCCAGCAGTTTAAAGAATTCATATAGCAATCAGCCCCAGCATTTT. It translates to CASSLKNSYSNQPQHF.

The J gene is TRBJ2-7, the V gene TRBV11-3; no clear D gene. CDR1 is SGHNT, CDR2 YENEEA, per germline. The V gene lost 4 bases and the J gene lost 6 bases, with 7 bases spanning the gap. CDR3 length: 11 amino acids. The CDR3 bases are TGTGCCAGCAGCTCTCGGTCCGAGCAGTACTTC. Its translation: CASSSRSEQYF. Based on the CDR3 plus reference TRBV11-3 and TRBJ2-7, the full variable domain is EAGVVQSPRYKIIEKKQPVAFWCNPISGHNTLYWYLQNLGQGPELLIRYENEEAVDDSQLPKDRFSAERLKGVDSTLKIQPAELGDSAVYLCASSSRSEQYFGPGTRLTVT.

CDR3 sequence reads: CSASGGGASSYEQYF. For the CDR3, the DNA is TGCAGTGCTAGTGGCGGGGGGGCAAGCTCCTACGAGCAGTACTTC. The gene calls are TRBV20-1 and TRBJ2-7; 9 bases align to TRBD2. The CDR3 runs to 15 residues. With 3 bases clipped from V and 0 bases from J, the junction kept 6 bases outside the gene matches. Germline V lookup: CDR1 DFQATT, CDR2 SNEGSKA (reference sequence).

The rearrangement uses TRBV15 and TRBJ2-6; D gene unclear. CDR3 length: 15 residues. V shed 1 base and J shed 0 bases, with 4 bases lying between them. CDR1 LNHNV and CDR2 YYDKDF come from the germline V gene (reference sequence). The CDR3 spells CATSRVRSGANVLTF. The DNA of the CDR3 is TGTGCCACCAGCAGAGTTCGCTCTGGGGCCAACGTCCTGACTTTC.

The rearrangement uses TRBV9 and TRBJ2-1; TRBD2 might be the D (5 bases). CDR3 length: 14 residues. Germline CDR1 reads SGDLS; CDR2 reads YYNGEE. V lost 3 bases and J lost 2, with 9 bases in between. CDR3 DNA sequence: TGTGCCAGCAGCGGAGCGGCTACCTACAATGAGCAGTTCTTC. Translating it yields CASSGAATYNEQFF. The whole variable domain, filled in from reference TRBV9 and TRBJ2-1, reads DSGVTQTPKHLITATGQRVTLRCSPRSGDLSVYWYQQSLDQGLQFLIQYYNGEERAKGNILERFSAQQFPDLHSELNLSSLELGDSALYFCASSGAATYNEQFFGPGTRLTVL.

The genes are TRBV7-8 and TRBJ1-1; no clear D gene. This CDR3 comprises 17 residues. Germline CDR1 is SGHVS and CDR2 is FQNEAQ. V lost 1 base and J 6 bases, leaving 21 bases between the germline ends. CDR3 nucleotide sequence: TGTGCCAGCAGCTTAGGCAGGCGACCCGCTTTTACCGCTGAAGCTTTCTTT. Protein product: CASSLGRRPAFTAEAFF. The whole variable domain, remainder taken from reference TRBV7-8 and TRBJ1-1, is GAGVSQSPRYKVAKRGQDVALRCDPISGHVSLFWYQQALGQGPEFLTYFQNEAQLDKSGLPSDRFFAERPEGSVSTLKIQRTQQEDSAVYLCASSLGRRPAFTAEAFFGQGTRLTVV.

This clone appeared once. The rearrangement links TRBV9 to TRBJ2-1; D is unclear. The CDR3 contains 14 residues. V was shortened by 1 base and J by 6 bases, with 11 bases between the two germline ends. Germline V lookup: CDR1 SGDLS, CDR2 YYNGEE. CDR3 amino acids: CASSVYSSSNEQFF. As DNA, the CDR3 is TGTGCCAGCAGCGTATATAGTTCATCCAATGAGCAGTTCTTC.

In this sample, this clone turned up a few times. This sample includes further DNA sequences coding for the same CDR3. The CDR3 coding sequence is TGTGCCAGCAGCTTACCCGGTGACACTGAAGCTTTCTTT. It specifies CASSLPGDTEAFF. The V and J genes are TRBV7-9 and TRBJ1-1, with D hard to call. Trimming removed 2 bases at V and 3 bases at J, with 7 bases between. This CDR3 has 13 amino acids. CDR1 is SEHNR, CDR2 FQNEAQ, per germline (reference sequence). The variable domain in full, completed from reference TRBV7-9 and TRBJ1-1, reads DTGVSQNPRHKITKRGQNVTFRCDPISEHNRLYWYRQTLGQGPEFLTYFQNEAQLEKSRLLSDRFSAERPKGSFSTLEIQRTEQGDSAMYLCASSLPGDTEAFFGQGTRLTVV.

The rearrangement joins TRBV4-1 to TRBJ2-7, with D tentatively TRBD2 (5 bases). Germline-derived CDR1 and CDR2 are MGHRA and YSYEKL. The V gene lost 2 bases and the J gene lost 8 bases, with 10 bases spanning the gap. This CDR3 comprises 12 residues. This CDR3 is CASSQFRGKQYF. As DNA, the CDR3 is TGCGCCAGCAGCCAATTTAGAGGGAAGCAGTACTTC.

This chain connects TRBV5-1 to TRBJ2-7; the match to TRBD2 covers 10 bases. The CDR3 contains 16 residues. Per the germline V gene, CDR1 is SGHRS and CDR2 is YFSETQ. V trimming: 1 base; J trimming: 3 bases; junction bases outside the gene matches: 7. CDR3 sequence reads: CASSLLGGTSDYEQYF. In nucleotides, the CDR3 is TGCGCCAGCAGCTTGTTGGGGGGGACTAGCGACTACGAGCAGTACTTC.

The chain employs TRBV5-1 and TRBJ1-1, with D uncertain. Trimming stripped 0 bases from V and 4 bases from J, with 10 bases between. The CDR3 is 14 amino acids. The V gene's germline CDR1 is SGHRS and CDR2 YFSETQ. CDR3 sequence reads: CASSLAAVGTEAFF. DNA of the CDR3: TGCGCCAGCAGCTTGGCCGCCGTTGGCACTGAAGCTTTCTTT. The complete variable domain, with remaining parts taken from reference TRBV5-1 and TRBJ1-1, reads KAGVTQTPRYLIKTRGQQVTLSCSPISGHRSVSWYQQTPGQGLQFLFEYFSETQRNKGNFPGRFSGRQFSNSRSEMNVSTLELGDSALYLCASSLAAVGTEAFFGQGTRLTVV.

The V call is TRBV28, the J call TRBJ2-2, with TRBD2 matching over 8 bases. With 3 bases clipped from V and 7 bases from J, the junction kept 13 bases outside the gene matches. This CDR3 spans 17 amino acids. CDR1 is MDHEN and CDR2 is SYDVKM in the germline V gene. The CDR3 is CASSFLLAGKLDGELFF. As DNA, the CDR3 is TGTGCCAGCAGTTTTCTTTTAGCGGGAAAACTGGACGGGGAGCTGTTTTTT.

The rearrangement joins TRBV27 to TRBJ1-5; TRBD1 matches 8 bases. CDR1 is MNHEY and CDR2 is SMNVEV in the germline V gene (reference sequence). V shed 2 bases, J shed 4 bases, and the junction held 7 bases outside the gene matches. This CDR3 spans 16 amino acids. CDR3 nucleotide sequence: TGTGCCAGCAGTTTAGGCCGGGACAGGCGTAATCAGCCCCAGCATTTT. Translation: CASSLGRDRRNQPQHF.

This clone has only one observation. The chain couples TRBV7-2 to TRBJ1-1, with D maybe TRBD1 (5 bases). The length of the CDR3 is 15 residues. V dropped 1 base and J dropped 4 bases, with 13 bases sitting between them. Germline loops: CDR1 SGHTA, CDR2 FQGNSA. The CDR3 sequence is CASSLGAGRITEAFF. The DNA for the CDR3 is TGTGCCAGCAGCTTAGGTGCAGGGCGGATCACTGAAGCTTTCTTT.